What follows are 8 T cell receptor beta chains derived from one specimen sequenced in a study of cytomegalovirus exposure and HLA in healthy donors. The PCR employed 60 Vbeta primers together with 13 Jbeta primers. Only in-frame clones appear in the TCRdb table, and some are missing; sequencing was by immunoSEQ multiplex PCR. Of fewer than 200,000 clones listed, roughly 84% are singletons. The sample taken for sequencing was PBMCs. The receptors here all came from a girl between 2 and 10 years old in good health and CMV-seropositive.

The V gene is TRBV2, the J gene TRBJ1-1, with a tentative D call TRBD1 (6 bases). The CDR3 runs 12 residues. Trimming stripped 4 bases from V and 11 bases from J, with 14 bases between. The germline gives CDR1 SNHLY, CDR2 FYNNEI. CDR3 in amino acids: CASSAPGTSAFF. The CDR3 nucleotides are TGTGCCAGCAGTGCCCCCGGGACATCTGCTTTCTTT.

The CDR3 region is CASSLAMGGGAYEQYF. The CDR3 DNA reads as TGCGCCAGCAGCTTGGCTATGGGCGGGGGGGCCTACGAGCAGTACTTC. The V and J genes are TRBV5-1 and TRBJ2-7; 9 positions agree with TRBD2. Germline loops: CDR1 SGHRS, CDR2 YFSETQ. This CDR3 has 16 residues. Trimming cost V 0 bases and J 2 bases; bases outside gene matches: 6.

V gene TRBV5-1 combines with J gene TRBJ1-5; tentative D call: TRBD1 (6 bases). The CDR3 sequence is 14 residues long. Germline values: CDR1 SGHRS, CDR2 YFSETQ. V lost 4 bases, J lost 2 bases, and 10 bases lay in between. CDR3 residues: CASSEGDGNQPQHF. The CDR3 coding sequence is TGCGCCAGCAGCGAGGGGGATGGCAATCAGCCCCAGCATTTT.

This chain links TRBV21-1 with TRBJ2-7; the table's D call, TRBD1, was not checked against the DNA. TRBV21-1 is termed a pseudogene. This CDR3 is built from 14 residues. The CDR3 reads CASPHLEDRPSQYF. CDR3 bases: TGTGCCAGCCCGCACCTGGAGGACAGGCCCTCCCAGTACTTC.

The chain carries TRBV5-6 and TRBJ1-2, with 8 bases lining up with TRBD1. V lost 1 base, J lost 6 bases, and 11 bases stayed unmatched. Per the germline V gene, CDR1 is SGHDT and CDR2 is YYEEEE. CDR3 length: 16 amino acids. The CDR3 here is CASSLLLGWGQDGYTF. In DNA form, the CDR3 reads TGTGCCAGCAGCTTGTTACTGGGATGGGGACAGGATGGCTACACCTTC.

As concerns this clone: The identical CDR3 is also encoded by other nucleotide sequences in the sample. The chain carries TRBV28 and TRBJ2-3; TRBD2 aligns across 7 bases. This CDR3 region has 14 residues. Per germline, CDR1 MDHEN and CDR2 SYDVKM. Trimming at V came to 5 bases and at J to 0 bases, leaving 2 bases not matched to a gene. DNA of the CDR3: TGTGCCAGCAGTCTAGCGGCTAGCACAGATACGCAGTATTTT. Its translation: CASSLAASTDTQYF.

This chain links TRBV2 with TRBJ2-3; 9 bases agree with TRBD1. After removal of 5 bases from V and 5 bases from J, the junction contained 2 bases not matched to a gene. Germline CDR1 SNHLY, CDR2 FYNNEI. This CDR3 has 13 amino acids. CDR3 loop: CASSPDRGDTQYF. CDR3 bases: TGTGCCAGCAGTCCGGACAGGGGAGATACGCAGTATTTT.

The CDR3 is CASSFLRDYNEQFF. In DNA, the CDR3 is TGCGCCAGCAGCTTCCTCAGGGACTACAATGAGCAGTTCTTC. This chain uses TRBV5-1 with TRBJ2-1, with D maybe TRBD1 (5 bases). V lost 2 bases, J lost 3 bases, and 9 bases lay in between. The CDR3 contains 14 residues. Per germline, CDR1 SGHRS and CDR2 YFSETQ.